This TCR beta chain was profiled in a study of T-cell reconstitution after alpha-beta-depleted transplantation in children. Notes on the study in general: Several patients had high TCRbeta diversity at day 60; it came from surviving recipient T cells and thymic progenitors. T-cell counts and diversity at one year following transplant were attributed mainly to newly produced T cells. Expanded graft clones, several hundred of them, were reportedly the source of alpha-beta T cells about two months after transplant.

The TCRbeta library incorporated unique molecular identifiers. TCRdb passed the PCR reads through MiXCR, listing each CDR3 protein once. This sample has about 110,000 distinct CDR3 sequences; around 6.4% occur once, and the top ten carry roughly 25%. The germline V gene has CDR1 SQVTM and CDR2 ANQGSEA. The CDR3 runs 13 residues. V lost 7 bases to trimming and J lost 3 bases, with 13 bases between them. This clonotype was observed many times. Antigen: not known. The material sequenced was PBMCs, mostly from graft donor cells, taken 360 days after TCRalphabeta/CD19-depleted stem cell transplant. V gene TRBV29-1 combines with J gene TRBJ2-1; TRBD2 might be the D (7 bases). The TCR was taken from a male patient aged 2 to 10 who had a stem cell transplant for acute lymphoblastic leukemia, so the T cells may come from the graft donor. The CDR3 spells CSAGGARYNEQFF. The DNA for the CDR3 is TGCAGCGCGGGGGGCGCCCGCTACAATGAGCAGTTCTTC.